The clone carrying this T cell receptor (beta chain) was seen only a few times. Its antigen remains unknown. These data originate in a study of T-cell reconstitution after alpha-beta-depleted transplantation in children. J was trimmed by 7 bases and V by 5 bases; bases with no gene match: 8. The germline CDR1 and CDR2 sequences are MGHDK and SYGVNS. The CDR3 totals 15 residues. Study-level findings and limits: About two months after transplant, alpha-beta T cells reportedly came from several hundred expanded graft clones. T-cell counts and diversity were attributed mostly to newly produced T cells one year after transplant. Surviving recipient T cells and thymic progenitors underlay high day-60 TCRbeta diversity in some patients.

As it was prepared, the TCRbeta library received unique molecular identifiers. TCRdb re-analysed the PCR reads in MiXCR, keeping a single row per CDR3 protein. In the table there are a few hundred thousand distinct CDR3 sequences, around 27% of which are singletons. The sample in question was PBMCs, obtained before TCRalphabeta/CD19-depleted stem cell transplant. The receptor comes from a boy less than two years old with Wiskott-Aldrich syndrome, due to receive a stem cell transplant. V is TRBV25-1 and J is TRBJ2-1; 10 positions agree with TRBD2. The CDR3 region has the DNA TGTGCCAGCAGTTTGGGGGGACTAGCGCTAAATGAGCAGTTCTTC. Amino acid sequence: CASSLGGLALNEQFF.